This T cell receptor beta chain was recorded in a study of T-cell memory formation after mild COVID-19. The ends were cut back, 4 bases at V and 7 bases at J, with 11 bases in the middle. Germline CDR1 reads DFQATT; CDR2 reads SNEGSKA (reference sequence). This CDR3 has 12 amino acids. TCRdb called the 5' RACE reads again in MiXCR, with one record for every CDR3 protein. The sample shows approximately 100,000 distinct CDR3 sequences, about 23% of them seen only once. This TCR came from a man between 18 and 29 years old who had mild COVID-19 (a few samples of this study predate the infection). Cell type and time point are not known. V gene TRBV20-1 combines with J gene TRBJ2-1; the D is unclear. Sequenced sample: PBMCs or a T cell subset sorted from them (not recorded which). The CDR3 spells CSAKGPINEQFF. CDR3 nucleotide sequence: TGCAGTGCTAAGGGCCCCATTAATGAGCAGTTCTTC.